This T cell receptor (beta chain) appears in the sequencing data of a study of vaccination and CD4 T cells after COVID-19. Stated treatment: roughly ten-day PBMC culture with coronavirus spike peptide pools or control peptides (ViraFEST assay). Samples of CD4+ T cells were obtained from the unexposed donor before the COVID-19 pandemic (2011-2018). After being plated at a few million per well, PBMCs were cultured with about 9.1 IU/ml IL-2 and around 9.2 ug/ml peptide pools. Replacement of half the medium with fresh IL-2 medium took place on days 3 and 7. Cultured CD4+ T cell DNA underwent sequencing with the Oncomine TCR Beta short-read assay. Scientists extracted genomic DNA from CD4+ T cells grown in culture. One entry per CDR3 protein, called by TCRdb with MiXCR from the PCR reads. The data show roughly 9,000 distinct CDR3 sequences, with roughly 48% seen just once and 25% to 30% held by the top ten.

This clonotype was recorded once. Its antigen is not identified. The ends lost 5 bases at V and 6 bases at J; junction bases unmatched: 4. The CDR3 consists of 14 residues. Germline CDR1 reads MDHEN; CDR2 reads SYDVKM. This clonotype originated in a human donor in good health. V is TRBV28 and J is TRBJ1-4; 9 bases map to TRBD1. The sequenced material came from CD4+ T cells from blood, cultured in vitro. The CDR3 DNA reads TGTGCCAGCAGTACAGGGGGCCTGGATGAAAAACTGTTTTTT. It codes for CASSTGGLDEKLFF.